This T cell receptor (beta chain) was found in a study of T cell responses to AZD1222 COVID-19 vaccine. General observations from the study: CD4 TCRs linked to vaccination spanned spike, dominating at 160-218 and 743-854.

The germline gives CDR1 SGHTA, CDR2 FQGNSA. After removal of 1 base from V and 9 bases from J, the junction contained 16 bases not matched to a gene. The CDR3 is 17 residues long. The assay was immunoSEQ multiplex PCR, and TCRdb's table has in-frame clones only and misses some. The profile covers tens of thousands of clones, with 84% appearing a single time and over 8% taken by the ten largest. Remarks on this clone: Its antigen is currently unknown.

The sequenced sample was peripheral blood, obtained on day 0 of AZD1222 vaccination. The chain links TRBV7-2 to TRBJ2-3; 7 bases fit TRBD2. The sequence derives from an adult in good health. CDR3 sequence (DNA): TGTGCCAGCAGCTTAGGTTTCGGAGGGAGGGCGACGAGGACGCAGTATTTT. Amino acids: CASSLGFGGRATRTQYF.